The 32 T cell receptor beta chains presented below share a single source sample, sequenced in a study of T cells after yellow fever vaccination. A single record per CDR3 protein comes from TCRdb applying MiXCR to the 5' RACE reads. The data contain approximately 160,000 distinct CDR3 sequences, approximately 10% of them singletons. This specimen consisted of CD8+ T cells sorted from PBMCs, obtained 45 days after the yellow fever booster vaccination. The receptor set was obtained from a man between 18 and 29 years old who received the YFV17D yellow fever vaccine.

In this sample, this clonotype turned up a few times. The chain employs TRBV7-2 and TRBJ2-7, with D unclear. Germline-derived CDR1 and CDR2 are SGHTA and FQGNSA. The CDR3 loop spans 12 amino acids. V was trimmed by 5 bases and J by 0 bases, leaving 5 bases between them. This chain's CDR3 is CASSAHSYEQYF. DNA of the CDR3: TGTGCCAGCAGCGCCCACTCCTACGAGCAGTACTTC.

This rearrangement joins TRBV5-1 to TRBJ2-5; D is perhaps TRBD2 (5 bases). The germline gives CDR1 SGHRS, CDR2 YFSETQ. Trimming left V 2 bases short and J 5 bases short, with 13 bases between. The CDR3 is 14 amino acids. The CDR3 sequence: CASSFFGEGETQYF. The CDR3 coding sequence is TGCGCCAGCAGCTTCTTCGGGGAAGGTGAGACCCAGTACTTC.

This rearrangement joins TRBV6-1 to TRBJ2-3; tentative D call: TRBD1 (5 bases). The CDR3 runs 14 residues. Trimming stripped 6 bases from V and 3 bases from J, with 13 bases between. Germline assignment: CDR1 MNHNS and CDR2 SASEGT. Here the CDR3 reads CASRGRELTDTQYF. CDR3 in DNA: TGTGCCAGCAGAGGCAGGGAATTAACAGATACGCAGTATTTT.

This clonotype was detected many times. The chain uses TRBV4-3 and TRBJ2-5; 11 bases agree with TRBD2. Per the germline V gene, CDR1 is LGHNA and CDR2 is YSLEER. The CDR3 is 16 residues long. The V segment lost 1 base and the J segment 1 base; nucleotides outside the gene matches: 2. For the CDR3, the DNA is TGCGCCAGCAGCCAAGGACTAGCGGGGACCCAAGAGACCCAGTACTTC. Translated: CASSQGLAGTQETQYF.

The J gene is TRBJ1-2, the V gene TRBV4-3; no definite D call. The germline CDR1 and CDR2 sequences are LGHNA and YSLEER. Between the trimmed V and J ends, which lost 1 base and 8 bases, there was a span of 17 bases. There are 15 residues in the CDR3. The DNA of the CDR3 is TGCGCCAGCAGCCAAGCTCGGAGCGTTCGACTGGGCTACACCTTC. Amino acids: CASSQARSVRLGYTF.

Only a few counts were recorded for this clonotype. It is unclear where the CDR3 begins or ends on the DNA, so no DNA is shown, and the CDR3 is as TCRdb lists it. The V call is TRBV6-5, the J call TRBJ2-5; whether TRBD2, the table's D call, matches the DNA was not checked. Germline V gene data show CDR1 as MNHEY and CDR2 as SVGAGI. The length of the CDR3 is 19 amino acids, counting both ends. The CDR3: CASSSLVASGASPGETHYF.

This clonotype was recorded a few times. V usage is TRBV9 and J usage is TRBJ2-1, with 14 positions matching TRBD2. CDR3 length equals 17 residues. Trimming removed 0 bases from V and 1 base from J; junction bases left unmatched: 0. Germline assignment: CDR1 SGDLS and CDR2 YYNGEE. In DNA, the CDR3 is TGTGCCAGCAGCGTAGGGACTAGCGGGGGGTCCTACAATGAGCAGTTCTTC. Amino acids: CASSVGTSGGSYNEQFF.

The CDR3 sequence is CASSPGLRGDQPQHF. The CDR3 DNA reads as TGTGCCAGCAGCCCCGGACTGAGAGGGGATCAGCCCCAGCATTTT. The V and J genes are TRBV4-2 and TRBJ1-5, with D possibly being TRBD1 (5 bases). This CDR3 has 15 amino acids. V lost 4 bases to trimming and J lost 5 bases, with 15 bases between them. Germline lookup yields CDR1 LGHNA and CDR2 YNFKEQ.

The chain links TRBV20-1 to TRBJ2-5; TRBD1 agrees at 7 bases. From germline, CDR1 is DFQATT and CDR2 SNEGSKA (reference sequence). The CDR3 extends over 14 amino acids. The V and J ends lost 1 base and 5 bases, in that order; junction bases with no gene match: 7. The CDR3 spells CSARATGDGETQYF. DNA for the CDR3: TGCAGTGCTAGAGCTACAGGGGACGGGGAGACCCAGTACTTC.

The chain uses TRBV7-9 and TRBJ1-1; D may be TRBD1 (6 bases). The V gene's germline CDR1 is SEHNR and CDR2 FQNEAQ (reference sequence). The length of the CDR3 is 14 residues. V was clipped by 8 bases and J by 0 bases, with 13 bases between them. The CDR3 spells CASGARGLNTEAFF. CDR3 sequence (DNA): TGTGCCAGCGGTGCCAGGGGCCTGAACACTGAAGCTTTCTTT. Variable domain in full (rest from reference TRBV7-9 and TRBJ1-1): DTGVSQNPRHKITKRGQNVTFRCDPISEHNRLYWYRQTLGQGPEFLTYFQNEAQLEKSRLLSDRFSAERPKGSFSTLEIQRTEQGDSAMYLCASGARGLNTEAFFGQGTRLTVV.

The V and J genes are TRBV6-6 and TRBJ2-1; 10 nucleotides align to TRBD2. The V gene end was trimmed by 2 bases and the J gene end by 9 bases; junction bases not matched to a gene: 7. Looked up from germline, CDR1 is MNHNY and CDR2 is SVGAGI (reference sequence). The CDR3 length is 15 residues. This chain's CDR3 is CASSYRSGGNSEQFF. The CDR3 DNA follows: TGTGCCAGCAGTTACCGTAGCGGGGGGAATTCTGAGCAGTTCTTC.

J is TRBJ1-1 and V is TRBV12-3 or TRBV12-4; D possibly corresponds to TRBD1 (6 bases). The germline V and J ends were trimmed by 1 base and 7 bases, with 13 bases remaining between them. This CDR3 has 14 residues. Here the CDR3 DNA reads TGTGCCAGCAGTTTAGGTTTTAGCAGGGGTGAAGCTTTCTTT. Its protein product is CASSLGFSRGEAFF.

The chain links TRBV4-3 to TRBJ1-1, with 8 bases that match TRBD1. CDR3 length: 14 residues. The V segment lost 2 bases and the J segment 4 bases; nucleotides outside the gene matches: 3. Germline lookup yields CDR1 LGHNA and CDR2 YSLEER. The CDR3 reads CASSQSRGLTEAFF. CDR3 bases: TGCGCCAGCAGCCAATCCAGGGGGCTCACTGAAGCTTTCTTT.

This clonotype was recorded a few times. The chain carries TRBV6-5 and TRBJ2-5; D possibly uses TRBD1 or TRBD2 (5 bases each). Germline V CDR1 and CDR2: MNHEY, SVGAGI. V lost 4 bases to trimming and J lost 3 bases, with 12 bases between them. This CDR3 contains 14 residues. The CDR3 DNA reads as TGTGCCAGCAGTTGGACGGGGCATAAAGAGACCCAGTACTTC. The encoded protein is CASSWTGHKETQYF.

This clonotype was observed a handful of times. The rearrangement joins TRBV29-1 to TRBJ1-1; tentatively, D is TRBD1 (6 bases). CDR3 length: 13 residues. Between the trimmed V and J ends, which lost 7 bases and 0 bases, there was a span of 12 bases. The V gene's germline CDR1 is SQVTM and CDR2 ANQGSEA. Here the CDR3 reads CSAPTGMNTEAFF. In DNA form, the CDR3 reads TGCAGCGCACCAACAGGGATGAACACTGAAGCTTTCTTT.

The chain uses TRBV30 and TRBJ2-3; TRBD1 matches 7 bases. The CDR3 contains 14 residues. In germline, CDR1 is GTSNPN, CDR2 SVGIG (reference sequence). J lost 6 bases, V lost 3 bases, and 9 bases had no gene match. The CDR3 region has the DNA TGTGCCTGGAGCGACAGGGCTGCGGCCGATACGCAGTATTTT. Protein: CAWSDRAAADTQYF.

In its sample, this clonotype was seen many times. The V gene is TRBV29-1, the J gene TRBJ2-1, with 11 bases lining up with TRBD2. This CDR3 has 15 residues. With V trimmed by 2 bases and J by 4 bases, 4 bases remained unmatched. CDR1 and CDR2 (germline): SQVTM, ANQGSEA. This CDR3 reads CSVEPPSGGYNEQFF. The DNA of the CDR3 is TGCAGCGTTGAACCTCCTAGCGGGGGGTACAATGAGCAGTTCTTC.

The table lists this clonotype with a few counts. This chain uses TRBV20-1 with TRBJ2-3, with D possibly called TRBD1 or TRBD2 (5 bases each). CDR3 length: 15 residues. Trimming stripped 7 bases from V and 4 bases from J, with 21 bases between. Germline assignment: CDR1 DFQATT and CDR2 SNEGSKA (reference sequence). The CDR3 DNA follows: TGCAGTGTGAGGCCTCGGGACGACCTCCCAGATACGCAGTATTTT. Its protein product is CSVRPRDDLPDTQYF.

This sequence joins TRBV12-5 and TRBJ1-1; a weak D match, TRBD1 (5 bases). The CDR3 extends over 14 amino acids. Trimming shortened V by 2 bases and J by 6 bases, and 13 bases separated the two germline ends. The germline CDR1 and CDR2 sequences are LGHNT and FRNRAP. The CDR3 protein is CASGLLGGEAEAFF. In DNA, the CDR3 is TGTGCTAGTGGTTTGCTCGGGGGGGAGGCTGAAGCTTTCTTT.

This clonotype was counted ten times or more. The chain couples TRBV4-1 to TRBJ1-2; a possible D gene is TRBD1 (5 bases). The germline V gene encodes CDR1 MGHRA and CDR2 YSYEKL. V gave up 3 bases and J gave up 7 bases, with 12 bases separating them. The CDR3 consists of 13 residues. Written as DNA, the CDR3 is TGCGCCAGCAGCCAGTTAGGGGTGCGTGGCTACACCTTC. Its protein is CASSQLGVRGYTF.

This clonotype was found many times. CDR3 sequence: CASSYPPQNTGELFF. CDR3 DNA sequence: TGTGCCAGCAGTTACCCCCCCCAGAACACCGGGGAGCTGTTTTTT. The chain is built from TRBV6-2 or TRBV6-3 and TRBJ2-2, with D unresolved. The V and J ends lost 2 bases and 1 base respectively, with 8 bases between them. Germline CDR1 and CDR2: MNHEY and SVGEGT. The CDR3 length is 15 residues.

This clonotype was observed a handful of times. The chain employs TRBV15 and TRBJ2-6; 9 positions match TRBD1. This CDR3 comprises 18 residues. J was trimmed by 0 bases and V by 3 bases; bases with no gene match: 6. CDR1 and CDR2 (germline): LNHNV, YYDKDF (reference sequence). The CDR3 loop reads CATSSRTGAYSGANVLTF. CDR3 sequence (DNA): TGTGCCACCAGCAGTCGGACAGGGGCGTACTCTGGGGCCAACGTCCTGACTTTC.

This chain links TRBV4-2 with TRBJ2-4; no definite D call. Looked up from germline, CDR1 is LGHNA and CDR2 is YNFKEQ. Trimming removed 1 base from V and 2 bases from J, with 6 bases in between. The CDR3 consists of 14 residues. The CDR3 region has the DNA TGTGCCAGCAGCCAAGGGGGATCCAAAAACATTCAGTACTTC. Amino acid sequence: CASSQGGSKNIQYF.

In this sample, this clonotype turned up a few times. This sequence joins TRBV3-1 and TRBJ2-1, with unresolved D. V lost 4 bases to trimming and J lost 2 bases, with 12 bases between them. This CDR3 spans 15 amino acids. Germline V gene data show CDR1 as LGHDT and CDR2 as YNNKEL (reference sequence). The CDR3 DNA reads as TGTGCCAGCAGCCTAGGCGACCGGACCTACAATGAGCAGTTCTTC. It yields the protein CASSLGDRTYNEQFF.

CDR3 bases: TGTGCCAGCAGTTTAAGGTTCTACGAGCAGTACTTC. Its protein is CASSLRFYEQYF. The J gene is TRBJ2-7, the V gene TRBV12-3 or TRBV12-4, with unresolved D. The CDR3 runs 12 residues. The V and J ends lost 2 bases and 3 bases respectively, with 5 bases between them.

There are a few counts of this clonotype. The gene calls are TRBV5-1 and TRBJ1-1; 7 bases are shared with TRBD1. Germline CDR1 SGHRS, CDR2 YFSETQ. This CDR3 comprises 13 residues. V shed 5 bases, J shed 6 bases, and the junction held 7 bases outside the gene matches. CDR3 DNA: TGCGCCAGCAGGACAGGGAGGGGCGCTGAAGCTTTCTTT. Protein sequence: CASRTGRGAEAFF. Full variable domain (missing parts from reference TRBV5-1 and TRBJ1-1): KAGVTQTPRYLIKTRGQQVTLSCSPISGHRSVSWYQQTPGQGLQFLFEYFSETQRNKGNFPGRFSGRQFSNSRSEMNVSTLELGDSALYLCASRTGRGAEAFFGQGTRLTVV.

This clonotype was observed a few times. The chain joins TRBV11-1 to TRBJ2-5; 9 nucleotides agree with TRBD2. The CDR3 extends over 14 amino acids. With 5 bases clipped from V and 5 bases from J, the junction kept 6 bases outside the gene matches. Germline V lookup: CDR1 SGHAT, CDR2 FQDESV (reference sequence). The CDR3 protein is CASSVTSGTETQYF. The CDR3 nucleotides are TGTGCCAGCAGCGTGACTAGCGGTACGGAGACCCAGTACTTC.

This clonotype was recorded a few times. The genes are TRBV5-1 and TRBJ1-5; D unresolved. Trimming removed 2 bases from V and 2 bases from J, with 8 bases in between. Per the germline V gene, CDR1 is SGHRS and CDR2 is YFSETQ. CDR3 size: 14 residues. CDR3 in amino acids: CASSFEGGNQPQHF. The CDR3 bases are TGCGCCAGCAGCTTTGAGGGAGGCAATCAGCCCCAGCATTTT.

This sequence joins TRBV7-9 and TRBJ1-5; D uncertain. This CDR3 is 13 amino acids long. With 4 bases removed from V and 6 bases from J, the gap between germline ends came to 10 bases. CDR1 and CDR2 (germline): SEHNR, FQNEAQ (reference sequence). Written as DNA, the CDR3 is TGTGCCAGCAGCTCCGCGGGTAGTCAGCCCCAGCATTTT. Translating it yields CASSSAGSQPQHF.

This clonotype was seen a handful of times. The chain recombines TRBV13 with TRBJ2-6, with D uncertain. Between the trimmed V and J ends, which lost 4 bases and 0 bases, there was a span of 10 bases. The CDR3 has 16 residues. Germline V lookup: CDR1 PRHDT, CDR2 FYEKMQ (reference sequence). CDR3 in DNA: TGTGCCAGCAGCTGGGGATATCCCTCTGGGGCCAACGTCCTGACTTTC. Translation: CASSWGYPSGANVLTF.

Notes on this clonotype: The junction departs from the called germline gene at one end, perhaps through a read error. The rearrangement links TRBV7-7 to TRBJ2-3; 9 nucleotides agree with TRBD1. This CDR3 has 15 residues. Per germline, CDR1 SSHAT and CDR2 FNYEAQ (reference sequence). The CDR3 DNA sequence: TGTGCTAGCAGCGATGGGACAGGGTTCACAGATACGCAGTATTTT. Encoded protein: CASSDGTGFTDTQYF. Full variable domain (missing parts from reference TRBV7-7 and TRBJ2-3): GAGVSQSPRYKVTKRGQDVTLRCDPISSHATLYWYQQALGQGPEFLTYFNYEAQPDKSGLPSDRFSAERPEGSISTLTIQRTEQRDSAMYRCASSDGTGFTDTQYFGPGTRLTVL.

The CDR3 nucleotides are TGTGCCAGCAGCCAAAAACTTCGACAGGGGAGGTCCTACAATGAGCAGTTCTTC. Protein sequence: CASSQKLRQGRSYNEQFF. This chain connects TRBV5-6 to TRBJ2-1; TRBD1 matches at 8 bases. The CDR3 covers 18 residues. Germline V gives CDR1 SGHDT, CDR2 YYEEEE. After removal of 4 bases from V and 1 base from J, the junction contained 13 bases not matched to a gene. The whole variable domain, filled in from reference TRBV5-6 and TRBJ2-1, reads DAGVTQSPTHLIKTRGQQVTLRCSPKSGHDTVSWYQQALGQGPQFIFQYYEEEERQRGNFPDRFSGHQFPNYSSELNVNALLLGDSALYLCASSQKLRQGRSYNEQFFGPGTRLTVL.